This entry describes one T cell receptor (beta chain). The CDR3 regions of TCR beta were amplified from RNA transcripts. First-round RT-PCR with HTBI primers amplified the TCR CDR3 region. TCRdb passed the multiplex PCR reads through MiXCR, listing each CDR3 protein once. The table records about 550,000 distinct CDR3 sequences, around 21% of them present only once. The data stem from a study of T cells in Graves' hyperthyroidism and ophthalmopathy. The CDR3 is 13 residues long. V gave up 4 bases and J gave up 2 bases, with 6 bases separating them. CDR1 is KGHDR and CDR2 is SFDVKD in the germline V gene.

The V gene is TRBV24-1, the J gene TRBJ2-3, with D tentatively TRBD2 (5 bases). Sample: blood. The source of this sequence is a man between 18 and 29 years old with Graves' hyperthyroidism. CDR3 bases: TGTGCCACCAGTGACGGGGTCACAGATACGCAGTATTTT. This translates into CATSDGVTDTQYF.